This T cell receptor (beta chain) originates from a study of patients and donors after allogeneic stem cell transplantation. MiXCR was run by TCRdb on the RT-PCR reads, yielding one entry per CDR3 protein. The sample yields approximately 410,000 distinct CDR3 sequences, 16% seen once. This clonotype appeared a few times. This CDR3 has 18 residues. V was trimmed by 2 bases and J by 0 bases, leaving 15 bases between them. Germline loops: CDR1 SGHRS, CDR2 YFSETQ. This TCR was recovered from a human donor who was either an allogeneic HSCT recipient or a stem cell or donor lymphocyte infusion donor (not recorded which). It is not recorded whose cells these are; they may come from a transplant donor. This chain connects TRBV5-1 to TRBJ1-6, with a tentative D call TRBD1 (5 bases). The sequenced material came from blood, either unsorted or a sorted T cell fraction (not recorded which). Here the CDR3 reads CASSLKTTGFSYNSPLHF. CDR3 in DNA: TGCGCCAGCAGCTTAAAAACAACAGGATTCTCCTATAATTCACCCCTCCACTTT.